These 14 T cell receptor beta chains were sequenced from one sample in a study of naive and memory T cell subsets. Blood and skin TCR RNA was reverse transcribed with alpha and beta constant primers. Using its own MiXCR run on the 5' RACE reads, TCRdb lists one record per CDR3 protein. The sample lists over 20,000 distinct CDR3 sequences; under 30% were seen once. Whole-blood samples were over 2 ml of peripheral blood from healthy adult volunteers. The receptors shown here come from a female donor in good health.

By share, this clonotype counts as medium-sized. This sequence joins TRBV11-2 and TRBJ2-1; TRBD2 might be the D (6 bases). The V end was cut by 5 bases, the J end by 9 bases, with 20 bases between. CDR1 and CDR2 from the germline V gene are SGHAT and FQNNGV. CDR3 length equals 15 residues. The CDR3 DNA reads TGTGCCAGCAGCCCCCCCTCGGGGAGGTCGGTTGAGCAGTTCTTC. It codes for CASSPPSGRSVEQFF.

In its sample, this clonotype ranks as medium-sized. V is TRBV20-1 and J is TRBJ1-5; D remains ambiguous. V was cut by 3 bases and J by 4 bases, with 10 bases left in between. The germline CDR1 and CDR2 sequences are DFQATT and SNEGSKA (reference sequence). CDR3 length equals 13 residues. For the CDR3, the DNA is TGCAGTGCTAGGCCGTCGCGTAATCAGCCCCAGCATTTT. Translated: CSARPSRNQPQHF.

This clonotype was observed many times. This chain connects TRBV6-5 to TRBJ1-1; perhaps TRBD1 as D (6 bases). CDR3 length: 15 residues. Trimming pared 5 bases from V and 2 bases from J, leaving 15 bases between. Looked up from germline, CDR1 is MNHEY and CDR2 is SVGAGI. CDR3 coding DNA: TGTGCCAGCAGTCCCAGGGGAATCGGAAACACTGAAGCTTTCTTT. Amino acids: CASSPRGIGNTEAFF.

This clonotype was seen ten or more times. The chain has TRBV4-1 and TRBJ2-7, with D tentatively TRBD2 (5 bases). CDR1 and CDR2 from the germline V gene are MGHRA and YSYEKL. Trimming removed 2 bases at V and 3 bases at J, with 11 bases between. This CDR3 has 14 amino acids. The CDR3: CASSQTSIRYEQYF. The CDR3 DNA reads as TGCGCCAGCAGCCAAACTAGTATACGCTACGAGCAGTACTTC.

The J gene is TRBJ2-5, the V gene TRBV12-3 or TRBV12-4; no reliable D call. The length of the CDR3 is 12 residues. Between the trimmed V and J ends, which lost 0 bases and 9 bases, there was a span of 8 bases. This CDR3 reads CASSLALNAQYF. Written as DNA, the CDR3 is TGTGCCAGCAGTTTAGCGCTCAATGCCCAGTACTTC.

Ten or more counts support this clonotype. The chain joins TRBV29-1 to TRBJ2-5, with no clear D. The V end was cut by 0 bases, the J end by 7 bases, with 0 bases between. The CDR3 loop spans 9 amino acids. In germline, CDR1 is SQVTM, CDR2 ANQGSEA. The CDR3 DNA reads as TGCAGCGTTGAAGAGACCCAGTACTTC. This sequence encodes CSVEETQYF.

This chain links TRBV6-6 with TRBJ1-1, with D hard to call. This CDR3 is 10 amino acids long. CDR1 and CDR2 from the germline V gene are MNHNY and SVGAGI (reference sequence). Trimming took 2 bases from V and 7 from J, leaving 2 bases between them. CDR3 amino acids: CASSYHEAFF. The CDR3 DNA follows: TGTGCCAGCAGTTACCATGAAGCTTTCTTT.

The chain couples TRBV5-5 to TRBJ1-1; the D is unclear. CDR1 is SGHKS, CDR2 YYEKEE, per germline (reference sequence). The CDR3 has 13 residues. V was shortened by 4 bases and J by 1 base, with 8 bases between the two germline ends. CDR3 sequence: CASSPTGNTEAFF. The CDR3 DNA sequence: TGTGCCAGCAGCCCCACGGGGAACACTGAAGCTTTCTTT.

This clonotype is labeled medium-sized. The V call is TRBV30, the J call TRBJ1-5; D call uncertain. The length of the CDR3 is 13 residues. V lost 2 bases, J lost 5 bases, and 10 bases lay in between. The germline V gene encodes CDR1 GTSNPN and CDR2 SVGIG (reference sequence). The CDR3 DNA sequence: TGTGCCTGGAGTATGCAGGAGGATCAGCCCCAGCATTTT. As protein: CAWSMQEDQPQHF.

The table lists this clonotype with a few counts. The chain recombines TRBV29-1 with TRBJ2-1; D unresolved. This CDR3 is 13 amino acids long. CDR1 is SQVTM, CDR2 ANQGSEA, per germline. The germline V and J ends were trimmed by 7 bases and 9 bases, with 19 bases remaining between them. The CDR3 DNA is TGCAGCGGAGAGCGAGGAATGGGCGGTGAGCAGTTCTTC. This gives the protein CSGERGMGGEQFF.

This sequence joins TRBV20-1 and TRBJ2-1, with D uncertain. Germline V gives CDR1 DFQATT, CDR2 SNEGSKA (reference sequence). V shed 0 bases and J shed 0 bases, with 12 bases lying between them. The CDR3 covers 16 residues. This CDR3 reads CSARDWAVSSYNEQFF. CDR3 bases: TGCAGTGCTAGAGATTGGGCGGTTAGCTCCTACAATGAGCAGTTCTTC.

V and J are TRBV20-1 and TRBJ2-5; D may correspond to TRBD1 or TRBD2 (6 bases each). CDR1 DFQATT and CDR2 SNEGSKA come from the germline V gene (reference sequence). Trimming removed 0 bases at V and 7 bases at J, with 18 bases between. The length of the CDR3 is 15 residues. The CDR3 coding sequence is TGCAGTGCTAGAGATACGGGGGACACGCTCGGGACCCAGTACTTC. It translates to CSARDTGDTLGTQYF.

Many counts were recorded for this clonotype. The V gene is TRBV6-2 or TRBV6-3, the J gene TRBJ1-1; the match to TRBD1 covers 10 bases. V lost 1 base, J lost 3 bases, and 2 bases stayed unmatched. The CDR3 has 15 amino acids. Germline CDR1 reads MNHEY; CDR2 reads SVGEGT. CDR3 DNA sequence: TGTGCCAGCAGTTACTTTGGGACAGGGGACACTGAAGCTTTCTTT. Translated: CASSYFGTGDTEAFF.

This clonotype was detected ten times or more. The chain is built from TRBV5-4 and TRBJ2-1; D perhaps matches TRBD1 (7 bases). The germline V and J ends were trimmed by 7 bases and 6 bases, with 11 bases remaining between them. The CDR3 has 12 residues. Germline V CDR1 and CDR2: SGHNT, YYREEE (reference sequence). CDR3 nucleotides: TGTGCCAGCGGTCAGGGGGGCAATGAGCAGTTCTTC. Translated, it gives CASGQGGNEQFF.